A single sample is the source of the 25 T cell receptor beta chains below, sequenced in a study of glioma-infiltrating T cells after dendritic cell vaccination. Time point in this sample: after dendritic cell vaccination, including at tumor progression/relapse. This table comes from immunoSEQ multiplex PCR, and its TCRdb copy is limited to in-frame clones, with some not included. Among more than 95,000 clones listed, less than 90% were seen once. The sample was blood, taken after dendritic cell vaccination. The receptors shown here come from a human donor with glioblastoma.

The chain joins TRBV30 to TRBJ1-1, with D hard to call. Germline CDR1 is GTSNPN and CDR2 is SVGIG (reference sequence). The CDR3 covers 13 residues. Trimming pared 4 bases from V and 0 bases from J, leaving 9 bases between. CDR3 amino acids: CAWNAVLNTEAFF. Here the CDR3 DNA reads TGTGCCTGGAATGCGGTCCTGAACACTGAAGCTTTCTTT.

This rearrangement joins TRBV30 to TRBJ2-7, with D perhaps matching TRBD1 (5 bases). The CDR3 loop spans 13 amino acids. CDR1 is GTSNPN and CDR2 is SVGIG in the germline V gene (reference sequence). The V end lost 0 bases, the J end lost 9 bases, and 15 bases lay between the germline ends. This CDR3 reads CAWSVQALFGQYF. The CDR3 DNA sequence: TGTGCCTGGAGTGTACAGGCCCTCTTCGGGCAGTACTTC.

This clone occurred a few times. The rearrangement uses TRBV10-3 and TRBJ2-7; 9 bases agree with TRBD1. Trimming removed 8 bases from V and 4 bases from J; junction bases left unmatched: 9. This CDR3 contains 14 residues. From germline, CDR1 is ENHRY and CDR2 SYGVKD. CDR3 sequence: CAIASGQGPYEQYF. The CDR3 DNA reads TGTGCCATCGCCTCTGGACAGGGGCCATACGAGCAGTACTTC.

The J gene is TRBJ1-1, the V gene TRBV6-1, with a weak D call TRBD1 (5 bases). The CDR3 runs 14 residues. V was shortened by 5 bases and J by 7 bases, with 17 bases between the two germline ends. Looked up from germline, CDR1 is MNHNS and CDR2 is SASEGT. The DNA for the CDR3 is TGTGCCAGCAGTCACAACAAGGGGATGGTTGAAGCTTTCTTT. It translates to CASSHNKGMVEAFF.

With respect to this clone: At one end the junction does not follow the germline gene, possibly because of a read error. CDR3: CASSLNLDQETQYF. The CDR3 DNA reads as TGTGCTAGCAGCTTAAACCTAGATCAAGAGACCCAGTACTTC. The chain couples TRBV7-7 to TRBJ2-5; D call uncertain. The CDR3 totals 14 residues. Germline loops: CDR1 SSHAT, CDR2 FNYEAQ (reference sequence).

V usage is TRBV6-1 and J usage is TRBJ2-1; TRBD1 is a possible D gene (5 bases). The ends were cut back, 8 bases at V and 4 bases at J, with 15 bases in the middle. The CDR3 spans 14 residues. Germline CDR1 and CDR2: MNHNS and SASEGT. CDR3 in DNA: TGTGCCAGCGGACCAGGTGGGGCATACAATGAGCAGTTCTTC. It is translated as CASGPGGAYNEQFF.

The chain joins TRBV18 to TRBJ2-7; 12 bases agree with TRBD2. V lost 3 bases and J lost 7; bases outside the gene matches: 7. The CDR3 length is 15 residues. Germline V CDR1 and CDR2: KGHSH, LQKENI. Written as DNA, the CDR3 is TGTGCCAGCTCACCCTCGACTAGCGGGAGCCGTGAGCAGTACTTC. This encodes CASSPSTSGSREQYF.

This clone came up once. This chain connects TRBV11-2 to TRBJ2-2, with 8 bases matching TRBD2. The V gene end was trimmed by 1 base and the J gene end by 7 bases; junction bases not matched to a gene: 5. The CDR3 runs 15 residues. Looked up from germline, CDR1 is SGHAT and CDR2 is FQNNGV. The CDR3 region is CASSLGWSGGGELFF. The CDR3, as DNA: TGTGCCAGCAGCTTAGGGTGGAGCGGGGGCGGGGAGCTGTTTTTT. Variable domain in full (rest from reference TRBV11-2 and TRBJ2-2): EAGVAQSPRYKIIEKRQSVAFWCNPISGHATLYWYQQILGQGPKLLIQFQNNGVVDDSQLPKDRFSAERLKGVDSTLKIQPAKLEDSAVYLCASSLGWSGGGELFFGEGSRLTVL.

About this clone: The junction departs from germline at one end; a sequencing error may be responsible. The chain links TRBV18 to TRBJ2-7, with 7 positions matching TRBD2. CDR1 is KGHSH and CDR2 is LQKENI in the germline V gene. CDR3 length: 14 residues. CDR3 sequence (DNA): TGTGCCAGCTCACCAGGTTCTAGCGGAACTAGCTTTCTCTTC. As protein: CASSPGSSGTSFLF.

The rearrangement links TRBV4-2 to TRBJ2-1, with TRBD1 matching over 7 bases. This CDR3 has 16 residues. The V gene end was trimmed by 1 base and the J gene end by 3 bases; junction bases not matched to a gene: 6. Germline CDR1 reads LGHNA; CDR2 reads YNFKEQ. The CDR3: CASSQAGAGGYNEQFF. The CDR3 DNA is TGTGCCAGCAGCCAAGCCGGGGCAGGGGGCTACAATGAGCAGTTCTTC.

V is TRBV12-5 and J is TRBJ1-1; 9 bases fit TRBD1. In germline, CDR1 is LGHNT, CDR2 FRNRAP. The CDR3 covers 15 residues. The ends lost 0 bases at V and 11 bases at J; junction bases unmatched: 10. CDR3: CASGLVPGQGQKAFF. The CDR3 coding sequence is TGTGCTAGTGGTTTGGTGCCGGGACAGGGTCAAAAGGCTTTCTTT.

The chain uses TRBV30 and TRBJ2-7, with 7 bases matching TRBD1. The CDR3 runs 14 residues. Germline V CDR1 and CDR2: GTSNPN, SVGIG (reference sequence). V shed 4 bases and J 2 bases; nucleotides not matched to a gene: 8. The CDR3 is CAWNDGQAPYEQYF. For the CDR3, the DNA is TGTGCCTGGAACGACGGACAGGCCCCCTACGAGCAGTACTTC.

V usage is TRBV5-1 and J usage is TRBJ2-1; TRBD1 matches at 9 bases. Germline CDR1 SGHRS, CDR2 YFSETQ. The CDR3 contains 14 residues. The trim removed 3 bases at V and 4 bases at J, leaving 2 bases unmatched. For the CDR3, the DNA is TGCGCCAGCAGCTCGGGACAGGGTTACAATGAGCAGTTCTTC. It specifies CASSSGQGYNEQFF. Full variable domain (remainder filled in from reference TRBV5-1 and TRBJ2-1): KAGVTQTPRYLIKTRGQQVTLSCSPISGHRSVSWYQQTPGQGLQFLFEYFSETQRNKGNFPGRFSGRQFSNSRSEMNVSTLELGDSALYLCASSSGQGYNEQFFGPGTRLTVL.

The V and J genes are TRBV7-3 and TRBJ2-3; 7 nucleotides line up with TRBD1. Germline V CDR1 and CDR2: SGHTA, FQGTGA. The junction had 13 bases not matched to a gene; V was cut back by 1 base and J by 3 bases. The CDR3 covers 18 residues. The CDR3 DNA follows: TGTGCCAGCAGCTTAATCGGTAGGGGGCCAAGGAGGACAGATACGCAGTATTTT. Amino acids: CASSLIGRGPRRTDTQYF.

The J gene is TRBJ2-7, the V gene TRBV23-1; perhaps TRBD1 as D (6 bases). TRBV23-1 is designated an ORF whose function remains uncertain. V lost 3 bases to trimming and J lost 3 bases, with 21 bases between them. There are 17 residues in the CDR3. This CDR3 reads CASSQPLRTVWGYEQYF. CDR3 DNA sequence: TGCGCCAGCAGTCAGCCCCTCCGGACAGTGTGGGGCTACGAGCAGTACTTC.

This chain joins TRBV2 and TRBJ2-5, with TRBD1 matching 7 bases. Germline CDR1 is SNHLY and CDR2 is FYNNEI. This CDR3 is built from 15 residues. The J segment lost 5 bases and the V segment lost 6 bases, leaving 12 bases of the junction unmatched. The DNA for the CDR3 is TGTGCCAGCAGGGCCGACAGGGTCCGTTTCGAGACCCAGTACTTC. Encoded protein: CASRADRVRFETQYF. The variable domain in full, completed from reference TRBV2 and TRBJ2-5, reads EPEVTQTPSHQVTQMGQEVILRCVPISNHLYFYWYRQILGQKVEFLVSFYNNEISEKSEIFDDQFSVERPDGSNFTLKIRSTKLEDSAMYFCASRADRVRFETQYFGPGTRLLVL.

This chain connects TRBV9 to TRBJ2-1, with a possible D match to TRBD1 (6 bases). V gave up 0 bases and J gave up 9 bases, with 13 bases separating them. Germline values: CDR1 SGDLS, CDR2 YYNGEE. CDR3 size: 14 residues. Written as DNA, the CDR3 is TGTGCCAGCAGCGTAGAGGGGGTGTCGGGTGAGCAGTTCTTC. It translates to CASSVEGVSGEQFF.

The chain combines TRBV19 with TRBJ2-5, with D tentatively TRBD2 (6 bases). The germline CDR1 and CDR2 sequences are LNHDA and SQIVND (reference sequence). The length of the CDR3 is 13 residues. Deletions cut 6 bases from V and 2 bases from J, with 10 bases between. The CDR3 sequence is CASRPGTQETQYF. In DNA, the CDR3 is TGTGCCAGTAGACCCGGGACTCAAGAGACCCAGTACTTC.

The V and J genes are TRBV7-3 and TRBJ2-3, with D tentatively TRBD1 (7 bases). Trimming stripped 3 bases from V and 4 bases from J, with 8 bases between. The CDR3 totals 13 residues. CDR1 is SGHTA, CDR2 FQGTGA, per germline. The CDR3 region is CASSFRGADTQYF. In nucleotides, the CDR3 is TGTGCCAGCAGCTTCAGGGGGGCAGATACGCAGTATTTT.

CDR3 protein: CASSFGAKNIQYF. DNA of the CDR3: TGTGCCAGCAGCTTCGGGGCCAAAAACATTCAGTACTTC. The chain joins TRBV7-2 to TRBJ2-4, with unresolved D. Germline V gene sequence: CDR1 SGHTA, CDR2 FQGNSA. V was cut by 3 bases and J by 1 base, with 4 bases left in between. The CDR3 is made up of 13 amino acids.

V gene TRBV28 combines with J gene TRBJ1-4; D unclear. In germline, CDR1 is MDHEN, CDR2 SYDVKM. This CDR3 is 15 amino acids long. The V gene lost 3 bases and the J gene lost 8 bases, with 16 bases spanning the gap. The CDR3 is CASSFPTESPEKLFF. DNA of the CDR3: TGTGCCAGCAGTTTCCCCACAGAAAGCCCCGAAAAACTGTTTTTT.

About this clone itself: Other DNA sequences of this sample code for an identical CDR3. CDR3 amino acids: CASSFSSTDTQYF. Written as DNA, the CDR3 is TGTGCCAGCAGCTTTAGTAGCACAGATACGCAGTATTTT. The chain joins TRBV7-3 to TRBJ2-3; D uncertain. Germline loops: CDR1 SGHTA, CDR2 FQGTGA. The CDR3 length is 13 residues. V was pared by 3 bases and J by 0 bases, with 4 bases between.

This clone came up a few times. Other DNA sequences in this specimen translate into the identical CDR3. This rearrangement joins TRBV5-1 to TRBJ2-7, with 8 positions matching TRBD2. V lost 1 base to trimming and J lost 4 bases; unmatched junction nucleotides: 4. Per the germline V gene, CDR1 is SGHRS and CDR2 is YFSETQ. The CDR3 totals 14 residues. The CDR3 DNA follows: TGCGCCAGCAGCTTGACCAGCGGGAGTTACGAGCAGTACTTC. This encodes CASSLTSGSYEQYF.

This clone was observed a single time. The CDR3: CASSLYSETGPYEQYF. Here the CDR3 DNA reads TGTGCCAGCAGTTTATATTCCGAGACAGGGCCCTACGAGCAGTACTTC. V usage is TRBV28 and J usage is TRBJ2-7; 7 nucleotides line up with TRBD1. This CDR3 comprises 16 residues. Germline CDR1 reads MDHEN; CDR2 reads SYDVKM. V was pared by 1 base and J by 2 bases, with 8 bases of the junction left unmatched.

V is TRBV5-1 and J is TRBJ1-2; tentative D call: TRBD1 (5 bases). Germline V gene data show CDR1 as SGHRS and CDR2 as YFSETQ. CDR3 length equals 13 residues. V gave up 0 bases and J gave up 6 bases, with 9 bases separating them. The CDR3 DNA follows: TGCGCCAGCAGCTTGGGACAGTTCGATGGCTACACCTTC. It is translated as CASSLGQFDGYTF. The full variable domain, completed using reference TRBV5-1 and TRBJ1-2, is KAGVTQTPRYLIKTRGQQVTLSCSPISGHRSVSWYQQTPGQGLQFLFEYFSETQRNKGNFPGRFSGRQFSNSRSEMNVSTLELGDSALYLCASSLGQFDGYTFGSGTRLTVV.